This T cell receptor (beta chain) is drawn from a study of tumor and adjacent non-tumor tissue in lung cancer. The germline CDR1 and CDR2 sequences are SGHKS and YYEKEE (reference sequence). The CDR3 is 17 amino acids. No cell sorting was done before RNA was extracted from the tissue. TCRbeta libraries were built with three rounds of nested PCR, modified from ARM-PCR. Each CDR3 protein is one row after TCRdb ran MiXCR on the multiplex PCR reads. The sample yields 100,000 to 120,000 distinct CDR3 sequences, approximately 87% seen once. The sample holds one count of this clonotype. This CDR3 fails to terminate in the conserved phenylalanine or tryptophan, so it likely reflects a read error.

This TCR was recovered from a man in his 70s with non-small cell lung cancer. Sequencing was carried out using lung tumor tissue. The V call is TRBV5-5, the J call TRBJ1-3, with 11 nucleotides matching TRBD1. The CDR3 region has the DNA TGTACCTGCAGCACCTGGACAGGGGGCGCGGCGGGAAACACCATATATTAT. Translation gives CTCSTWTGGAAGNTIYY.